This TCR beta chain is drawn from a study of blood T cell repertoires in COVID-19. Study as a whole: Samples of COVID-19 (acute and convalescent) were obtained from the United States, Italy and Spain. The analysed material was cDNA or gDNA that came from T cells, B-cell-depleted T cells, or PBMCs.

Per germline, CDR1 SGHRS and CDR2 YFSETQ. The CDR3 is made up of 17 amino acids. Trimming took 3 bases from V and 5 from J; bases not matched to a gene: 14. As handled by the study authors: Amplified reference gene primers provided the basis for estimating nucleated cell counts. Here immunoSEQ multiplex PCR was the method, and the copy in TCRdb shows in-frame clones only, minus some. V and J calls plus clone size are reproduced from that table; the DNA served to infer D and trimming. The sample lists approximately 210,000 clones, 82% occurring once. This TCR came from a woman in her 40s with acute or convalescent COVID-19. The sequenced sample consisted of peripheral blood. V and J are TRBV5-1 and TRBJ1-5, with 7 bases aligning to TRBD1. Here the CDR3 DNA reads TGCGCCAGCAGCTCCAACCCATTAACAGGGGCCCATCAGCCCCAGCATTTT. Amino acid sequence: CASSSNPLTGAHQPQHF.